This T cell receptor beta chain was profiled in a study of spatial heterogeneity in lung cancer. This clonotype was recorded at least ten times. Its antigen is as yet unknown. The time point here: sample taken at primary tumor resection. The donor population consisted of 72 patients with untreated, early-stage non-small cell lung cancer. MiXCR, applied by TCRdb to the 5' RACE reads, yields one record per CDR3 protein. The table shows around 9,800 distinct CDR3 sequences, with approximately 8.7% occurring only once. Overall study results and limits: One measure, the expanded intratumoral alpha and beta TCR count, tracked tumor mutation counts.

Trimming took 7 bases from V and 4 from J, leaving 20 bases between them. CDR1 is SQVTM and CDR2 is ANQGSEA in the germline V gene. The CDR3 runs 14 residues. Sequenced here: lung tumor tissue, sampled at surgery. The source is a female donor with early-stage non-small cell lung cancer. The V call is TRBV29-1, the J call TRBJ2-7, with D perhaps matching TRBD2 (7 bases). This CDR3 reads CSALGGGAWYEQYF. Here the CDR3 DNA reads TGCAGCGCCCTAGGGGGGGGCGCTTGGTACGAGCAGTACTTC.